This TCR beta chain was identified during a study of blood T cell repertoires in COVID-19. Study overall: The origin of the acute and convalescent COVID-19 samples was the United States, Italy and Spain. PBMCs, B-cell-depleted T cells, or T cells were the source of the cDNA or gDNA that made up the material.

In the study's own analysis: By means of reference gene primer amplification, nucleated cell counts were estimated. TCRdb's copy holds only in-frame clones and misses some; the assay was immunoSEQ multiplex PCR. That table gives V, J and clone size, and the DNA gave D and trimming. The sample holds around 130,000 clones, 85% to 90% seen once. The ends were cut back, 4 bases at V and 4 bases at J, with 23 bases in the middle. The CDR3 totals 18 residues. Germline V gene sequence: CDR1 LNHDA, CDR2 SQIVND (reference sequence). This rearrangement joins TRBV19 to TRBJ1-5, with D possibly TRBD1 on 6 matching bases. The TCR sequence derives from a man in his 70s with active or convalescent COVID-19. The sequenced sample consisted of peripheral blood. In DNA, the CDR3 is TGTGCCAGTAGTACCCCTCCCAGGGACACATGGGGGAATCAGCCCCAGCATTTT. Translated: CASSTPPRDTWGNQPQHF.